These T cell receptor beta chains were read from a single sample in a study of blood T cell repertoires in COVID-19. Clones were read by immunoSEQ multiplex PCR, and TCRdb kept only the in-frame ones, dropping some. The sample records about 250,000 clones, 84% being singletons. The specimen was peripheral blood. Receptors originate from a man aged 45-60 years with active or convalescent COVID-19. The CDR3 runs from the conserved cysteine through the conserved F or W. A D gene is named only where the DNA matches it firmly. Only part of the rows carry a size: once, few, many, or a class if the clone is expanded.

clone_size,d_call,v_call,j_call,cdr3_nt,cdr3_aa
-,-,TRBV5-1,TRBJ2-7,TGCGCCAGCAGCTTGGGAGCGAAATCCTACGAGCAGTACTTC,CASSLGAKSYEQYF
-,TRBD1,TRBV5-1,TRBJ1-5,TGCGCCAGCAGCTCTGGACAGGGCAGCAATCAGCCCCAGCATTTT,CASSSGQGSNQPQHF
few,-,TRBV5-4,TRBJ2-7,TGTGCCAGCAGCTTGGGGGGCAGGCCGCCCTACGAGCAGTACTTC,CASSLGGRPPYEQYF
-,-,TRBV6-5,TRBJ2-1,TGTGCCACGAACTCTTACAATGAGCAGTTCTTC,CATNSYNEQFF
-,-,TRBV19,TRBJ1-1,TGTGCCAGTAGTACATTCGGAGGGAAGAACACTGAAGCTTTCTTT,CASSTFGGKNTEAFF
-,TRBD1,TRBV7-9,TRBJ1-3,TGTGCCAGCAGCTTAGCAACTCTCCTCACAGGGGCTGGAAACACCATATATTTT,CASSLATLLTGAGNTIYF
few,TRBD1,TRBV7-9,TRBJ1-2,TGTGCCAGCAGCTCCGGGACAGGGAGCTATGGCTACACCTTC,CASSSGTGSYGYTF
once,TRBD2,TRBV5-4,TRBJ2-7,TGTGCCAGCAGCCTTAGGACTAGCGGTACCTACGAGCAGTACTTC,CASSLRTSGTYEQYF
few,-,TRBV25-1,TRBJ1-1,TGTGCCAGCAGTGAATACGGAAACCCGGGAGCTTTCTTT,CASSEYGNPGAFF
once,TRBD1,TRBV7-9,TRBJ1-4,TGTGCCAGCAGCTTAGCGGAACAGGGGCGATTTGTAAAACTGTTTTTT,CASSLAEQGRFVKLFF
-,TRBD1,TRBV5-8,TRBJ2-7,TGTGCCAGCAGCCCGCTGGACAGGGGGCCCCACGAGCAGTACTTC,CASSPLDRGPHEQYF
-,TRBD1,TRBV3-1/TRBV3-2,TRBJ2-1,TGTGCCAGCAGCCCGTCGACCCCGTTTGACAGGGGATTATCCTACAATGAGCAGTTCTTC,CASSPSTPFDRGLSYNEQFF
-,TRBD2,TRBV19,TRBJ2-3,TGTGCCAGTAGTATAAAGAAGCGGGGGGGTGGAGATACGCAGTATTTT,CASSIKKRGGGDTQYF
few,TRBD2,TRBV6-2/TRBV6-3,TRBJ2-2,TGTGCCAGCAGTTCGCTAGCGGGCACCGGGGAGCTGTTTTTT,CASSSLAGTGELFF
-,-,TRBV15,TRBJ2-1,TGTGCCACCAGCAGAGATCACAGGTCCTGGCGGGGAAAAGGCAATGAGCAGTTCTTC,CATSRDHRSWRGKGNEQFF
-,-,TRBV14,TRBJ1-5,TGTGCCAGCAGCTTAGATAGCAATCAGCCCCAGCATTTT,CASSLDSNQPQHF
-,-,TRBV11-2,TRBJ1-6,TGTGCCAGCAGCTTAGCTACTCTCCCCGGGGACACCCAATGGGCCCTCCACTTT,CASSLATLPGDTQWALHF
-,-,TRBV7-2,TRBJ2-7,TGTGCCAGCAGCTTCTCACAGGGGGGGTCCTACGAGCAGTACTTC,CASSFSQGGSYEQYF
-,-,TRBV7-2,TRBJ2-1,TGTGCCAGCAGCCCGGACGGGGTCTCCTACAATGAGCAGTTCTTC,CASSPDGVSYNEQFF
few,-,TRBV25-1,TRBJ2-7,TGTGCCAGCAGTGGCGGATCCTACGAGCAGTACTTC,CASSGGSYEQYF
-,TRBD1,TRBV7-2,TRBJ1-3,TGTGCCAGCAGCTTAGCCCCAGGGGGGGGAAACACCATATATTTT,CASSLAPGGGNTIYF
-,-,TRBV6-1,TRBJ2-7,TGTGCCAGCAGTGAAGTCCTTAGCGGACCATACGAGCAGTACTTC,CASSEVLSGPYEQYF
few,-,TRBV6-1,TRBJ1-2,TGTGCCAGCAGTGAAGGGCCAACTAACTATGGCTACACCTTC,CASSEGPTNYGYTF